These T cell receptor beta chains were read from a single sample in a study of T-cell reconstitution after alpha-beta-depleted transplantation in children. MiXCR, applied by TCRdb to the PCR reads, yields one record per CDR3 protein. This table has about 240,000 distinct CDR3 sequences, roughly 26% appearing once. The input for sequencing was PBMCs, taken before TCRalphabeta/CD19-depleted stem cell transplant. Every receptor here comes from a girl aged 2 to 9 with Fanconi anemia, due to receive a stem cell transplant. The CDR3 runs from the conserved cysteine through the conserved F or W. A D gene is named only where the DNA matches it firmly. Clone size, where shown, is once, few, many, or a class for clones that have expanded.

>-|-|TRBJ2-7|TRBV7-9
CASSLEQGPYEQYF
TGTGCCAGCAGCTTAGAACAGGGCCCCTACGAGCAGTACTTC
>-|TRBD2|TRBJ2-7|TRBV2
CASSPWASGGYEQYF
TGTGCCAGCAGTCCCTGGGCTAGCGGGGGTTACGAGCAGTACTTC
>-|TRBD2|TRBJ2-7|TRBV14
CASSQEEKLAGTYEQYF
TGTGCCAGCAGCCAAGAAGAGAAACTAGCGGGGACCTACGAGCAGTACTTC
>few|-|TRBJ2-3|TRBV6-4
CASTSLVTDTQYF
TGTGCCAGCACTAGCCTAGTCACAGATACGCAGTATTTT
>few|TRBD2|TRBJ2-7|TRBV5-5
CASREGLADSYEQYF
TGTGCCAGCAGGGAGGGACTAGCGGATTCCTACGAGCAGTACTTC
>once|TRBD2|TRBJ2-2|TRBV7-3
CASSFLAGGVTGELFF
TGTGCCAGCAGCTTCCTAGCGGGGGGCGTGACCGGGGAGCTGTTTTTT
>many|-|TRBJ1-1|TRBV12-3/TRBV12-4
CASSLNSANTEAFF
TGTGCCAGCAGTTTAAACAGCGCGAACACTGAAGCTTTCTTT
>-|-|TRBJ2-4|TRBV29-1
CSVGDGLAKNIQYF
TGCAGCGTTGGGGACGGACTAGCCAAAAACATTCAGTACTTC
>-|-|TRBJ2-3|TRBV29-1
CSVGGGLDRDTQYF
TGCAGCGTTGGCGGGGGACTGGACAGGGATACGCAGTATTTT
>many|TRBD1|TRBJ1-5|TRBV20-1
CSARVTGQGRVNQPQHF
TGCAGTGCTAGAGTAACCGGACAGGGTAGAGTAAATCAGCCCCAGCATTTT
>many|TRBD2|TRBJ2-3|TRBV11-2
CASSLSTSGGGTDTQYF
TGTGCCAGCAGCCTCTCGACTAGCGGGGGGGGCACAGATACGCAGTATTTT
>-|-|TRBJ2-7|TRBV13
CASSPRLVAVSSYEQYF
TGTGCCAGCAGCCCCCGTTTGGTAGCGGTGAGCTCCTACGAGCAGTACTTC
>many|-|TRBJ2-7|TRBV20-1
CSARVEYEQYF
TGCAGTGCTAGAGTTGAGTACGAGCAGTACTTC
>-|-|TRBJ2-7|TRBV20-1
CSASGDEQYF
TGCAGTGCTAGTGGGGACGAGCAGTACTTC
>many|-|TRBJ2-7|TRBV20-1
CSARSTLEQYF
TGCAGTGCTAGATCAACCTTGGAGCAGTACTTC
>-|TRBD1|TRBJ1-6|TRBV7-9
CASRGTDRGNSPLHF
TGTGCCAGCAGGGGTACGGACAGGGGGAATTCACCCCTCCACTTT
>many|TRBD1|TRBJ1-2|TRBV20-1
CSAPTATGHYGYTF
TGCAGTGCTCCAACTGCGACAGGGCACTATGGCTACACCTTC
>many|TRBD1|TRBJ1-1|TRBV7-9
CASSLSGGMNTEAFF
TGTGCCAGCAGTCTATCAGGGGGCATGAACACTGAAGCTTTCTTT
>many|-|TRBJ2-7|TRBV7-9
CASSHAYEQYF
TGTGCCAGCAGCCACGCGTACGAGCAGTACTTC
>many|TRBD1|TRBJ2-3|TRBV11-2
CASSLDTRTGVRTDTQYF
TGTGCCAGCAGCTTAGATACGAGGACAGGGGTCCGCACAGATACGCAGTATTTT
>few|-|TRBJ2-1|TRBV21-1
CASSKLAGDNEQFF
TGTGCCAGCAGCAAACTAGCGGGAGACAATGAGCAGTTCTTC
>few|TRBD2|TRBJ2-3|TRBV6-2/TRBV6-3
CASSYGIAGGISTDTQYF
TGTGCCAGCAGTTACGGCATTGCGGGAGGGATTAGCACAGATACGCAGTATTTT
>-|TRBD2|TRBJ2-3|TRBV11-3
CASSLRGRAIDTQYF
TGTGCCAGCAGCTTACGGGGGAGGGCCATAGATACGCAGTATTTT
>many|-|TRBJ2-3|TRBV12-3/TRBV12-4
CASNPGRSADTQYF
TGTGCCAGCAACCCTGGTAGGAGCGCAGATACGCAGTATTTT
>-|TRBD1|TRBJ2-6|TRBV25-1
CASSEGTVLSGANVLTF
TGTGCCAGCAGTGAGGGGACAGTCCTTTCTGGGGCCAACGTCCTGACTTTC
>many|-|TRBJ2-3|TRBV30
CAWSVSSADTQYF
TGTGCCTGGAGTGTAAGTTCGGCAGATACGCAGTATTTT
>few|-|TRBJ1-4|TRBV20-1
CSARDPFTATNEKLFF
TGCAGTGCTAGAGATCCGTTCACAGCAACTAATGAAAAACTGTTTTTT
>many|-|TRBJ1-2|TRBV6-5
CASSYGSGGYTF
TGTGCCAGCAGTTACGGTAGTGGCGGCTACACCTTC
>few|-|TRBJ1-5|TRBV20-1
CSAREDTINQPQHF
TGCAGTGCTAGAGAAGACACCATCAATCAGCCCCAGCATTTT
>-|-|TRBJ2-1|TRBV7-3
CASSLLAGTPTEQFF
TGTGCCAGCAGCTTACTTGCCGGGACTCCCACTGAGCAGTTCTTC
>many|-|TRBJ2-5|TRBV7-2
CASSSWYSQETQYF
TGTGCCAGCAGCTCCTGGTATAGCCAAGAGACCCAGTACTTC
>many|-|TRBJ2-1|TRBV15
CATSRILLGLNEQFF
TGTGCCACCAGCAGAATCCTTCTAGGACTCAATGAGCAGTTCTTC
>once|-|TRBJ2-1|TRBV20-1
CSASTHEQFF
TGCAGTGCTAGTACGCATGAGCAGTTCTTC
>few|-|TRBJ2-7|TRBV29-1
CSVVEGGPYEQYF
TGCAGCGTTGTGGAGGGGGGCCCCTACGAGCAGTACTTC
>-|-|TRBJ2-7|TRBV5-1
CASSLVSTYEQYF
TGCGCCAGCAGCTTGGTCTCAACCTACGAGCAGTACTTC
>-|-|TRBJ2-1|TRBV20-1
CSARDRGAAFF
TGCAGTGCTAGAGATAGGGGCGCAGCGTTCTTC
>few|-|TRBJ2-5|TRBV5-1
CASAKDSLYQETQYF
TGCGCCAGTGCTAAGGACAGCTTGTACCAAGAGACCCAGTACTTC
>many|-|TRBJ2-7|TRBV4-2
CASSQDWGPSSYEQYF
TGTGCCAGCAGCCAAGATTGGGGGCCCAGCTCCTACGAGCAGTACTTC
>-|-|TRBJ2-5|TRBV2
CASTRPGRQETQYF
TGTGCCAGCACCCGCCCGGGTAGGCAAGAGACCCAGTACTTC
>many|-|TRBJ2-1|TRBV25-1
CASSLLLGSYNEQFF
TGTGCCAGCAGTCTACTACTAGGGTCCTACAATGAGCAGTTCTTC
>-|-|TRBJ2-2|TRBV27
CASSLWTAGELFF
TGTGCCAGCAGTTTATGGACGGCCGGGGAGCTGTTTTTT
>-|-|TRBJ2-1|TRBV29-1
CSDLTAYNEQFF
TGCAGCGATCTCACGGCCTACAATGAGCAGTTCTTC
>many|TRBD1|TRBJ1-5|TRBV12-3/TRBV12-4
CASSLATGGNQTQHF
TGTGCCAGCAGTTTAGCAACAGGGGGCAATCAGACCCAGCATTTT
>many|-|TRBJ1-1|TRBV29-1
CSVETDWGTEAFF
TGCAGCGTTGAAACGGACTGGGGCACTGAAGCTTTCTTT
>many|TRBD2|TRBJ2-2|TRBV7-2
CASSLVGLAGAGELFF
TGTGCCAGCAGCTTAGTGGGACTAGCGGGAGCCGGGGAGCTGTTTTTT
>few|-|TRBJ1-2|TRBV7-9
CASRKIGPLNYGYTF
TGTGCCAGCAGGAAAATTGGGCCGCTTAACTATGGCTACACCTTC
>many|TRBD2|TRBJ2-5|TRBV7-2
CASSPIRISGGYEETQYF
TGTGCCAGCAGCCCTATCCGCATTAGCGGGGGGTATGAAGAGACCCAGTACTTC
>many|-|TRBJ2-3|TRBV28
CASSQQGGGTDTQYF
TGTGCCAGCAGTCAGCAGGGAGGAGGCACAGATACGCAGTATTTT
>many|-|TRBJ1-1|TRBV29-1
CSVEEGNSF
TGCAGCGTTGAAGAAGGAAACTCCTTT
>-|-|TRBJ2-1|TRBV29-1
CSVYRLYNEQFF
TGCAGCGTCTACAGGCTGTACAATGAGCAGTTCTTC
>many|-|TRBJ2-2|TRBV12-3/TRBV12-4
CASSIVVGELFF
TGTGCCAGCAGCATAGTGGTTGGGGAGCTGTTTTTT
>many|-|TRBJ2-7|TRBV12-3/TRBV12-4
CASSFRQGRVYEQYF
TGTGCCAGCAGTTTCCGGCAGGGTCGGGTCTACGAGCAGTACTTC
>-|-|TRBJ1-2|TRBV12-3/TRBV12-4
CASRGSYGYTF
TGTGCCAGCAGGGGAAGTTATGGCTACACCTTC